Below, 24 T cell receptor beta chains from the same sample are listed, as sequenced in a study of CD8 T cells in Susac syndrome (dated by TCRdb to the late 2010s). Receptor libraries were prepared by the immunoSEQ multiplex PCR assay. RNA was extracted with the RNeasy kit and about 0.5 to 1 ug was reverse transcribed using random hexamers. TCRdb itself trimmed the public reads at Q25 with fastp, ran MiXCR and retained productive beta chains. Every entry covers one CDR3 protein and lists the most common genes and DNA from its rows. For this sample there are roughly 89,000 distinct CDR3 sequences; roughly 96% appear just once. The ten largest clones add up to approximately 0.41% of the sample. Sequenced sample: CD8+ T cells from PBMCs. The source is a human donor with Susac syndrome.

The CDR3 DNA reads TGTGCCATCAGTGGCCCGGGTGGGGAGCCCCAGCATTTT. This codes for CAISGPGGEPQHF. This chain joins TRBV10-3 and TRBJ1-5; D unclear. CDR1 and CDR2 from the germline V gene are ENHRY and SYGVKD. This CDR3 is 13 amino acids long. V shed 4 bases and J shed 8 bases, with 12 bases lying between them.

This clonotype occurred once. The chain joins TRBV20-1 to TRBJ1-2, with 9 positions matching TRBD1. Trimming removed 8 bases from V and 5 bases from J; junction bases left unmatched: 6. Germline V gives CDR1 DFQATT, CDR2 SNEGSKA (reference sequence). The CDR3 runs to 12 residues. The DNA of the CDR3 is TGCAGTTTCACAGGGGGCCCGTATGGCTACACCTTC. Its translation is CSFTGGPYGYTF.

The CDR3 region is CASSYPGLAGHYEQYF. CDR3 nucleotide sequence: TGTGCCAGCAGTTATCCCGGACTAGCGGGGCACTACGAGCAGTACTTC. The chain uses TRBV6-2 or TRBV6-3 and TRBJ2-7; TRBD2 matches at 12 bases. Looked up from germline, CDR1 is MNHEY and CDR2 is SVGEGT. The CDR3 spans 16 residues. Germline trimming cut 3 bases from V and 3 bases from J; bases unmatched to any gene: 6.

The rearrangement joins TRBV5-6 to TRBJ2-2, with 8 bases fitting TRBD2. Germline-derived CDR1 and CDR2 are SGHDT and YYEEEE. The CDR3 has 16 amino acids. V was clipped by 0 bases and J by 5 bases; unmatched bases: 6. CDR3 nucleotide sequence: TGTGCCAGCAGCTTGGCGGCGGGAGGAGGGACCGGGGAGCTGTTTTTT. Amino acid sequence: CASSLAAGGGTGELFF.

The V and J genes are TRBV7-9 and TRBJ2-1; no clear D. The CDR3 extends over 15 amino acids. V was pared by 4 bases and J by 2 bases, with 12 bases between. Germline lookup yields CDR1 SEHNR and CDR2 FQNEAQ (reference sequence). Written as DNA, the CDR3 is TGTGCCAGCAGCTCCATCTGGTCAACCTACAATGAGCAGTTCTTC. It is translated as CASSSIWSTYNEQFF.

The chain has TRBV7-9 and TRBJ1-2; 10 bases are shared with TRBD1. CDR1 and CDR2 from the germline V gene are SEHNR and FQNEAQ (reference sequence). Germline trimming cut 4 bases from V and 0 bases from J; bases unmatched to any gene: 8. There are 17 residues in the CDR3. CDR3: CASSSRGQGVTNYGYTF. The CDR3 DNA follows: TGTGCCAGCAGCTCACGCGGACAGGGGGTGACTAACTATGGCTACACCTTC.

This clonotype was recorded a few times. V and J are TRBV5-1 and TRBJ2-2; D is ambiguous. Per the germline V gene, CDR1 is SGHRS and CDR2 is YFSETQ. The CDR3 sequence is 11 residues long. Trimming shortened V by 4 bases and J by 3 bases, and 1 base separated the two germline ends. The CDR3 reads CASSDTGELFF. CDR3 nucleotide sequence: TGCGCCAGCAGCGACACCGGGGAGCTGTTTTTT.

This chain connects TRBV24-1 to TRBJ2-1; D is tentatively TRBD1 or TRBD2 (5 bases each). In germline, CDR1 is KGHDR, CDR2 SFDVKD. CDR3 length equals 15 residues. Trimming removed 7 bases from V and 6 bases from J, with 18 bases in between. The CDR3 protein is CATSRRDGWGNEQFF. In DNA, the CDR3 is TGTGCCACCAGCCGCCGGGACGGGTGGGGCAATGAGCAGTTCTTC.

This chain uses TRBV9 with TRBJ1-2; 8 bases are a match to TRBD1. CDR3 length: 15 amino acids. Trimming at V came to 4 bases and at J to 3 bases, leaving 8 bases not matched to a gene. Germline V gives CDR1 SGDLS, CDR2 YYNGEE. CDR3 protein: CASSPGQGADYGYTF. CDR3 DNA sequence: TGTGCCAGCAGCCCAGGACAGGGCGCCGACTATGGCTACACCTTC.

The J gene is TRBJ2-5, the V gene TRBV13; TRBD1 or TRBD2 may be the D gene (5 bases each). Germline CDR1 is PRHDT and CDR2 is FYEKMQ (reference sequence). The CDR3 totals 14 residues. Trimming took off 5 bases at V and 5 bases at J, with 15 bases between the two ends. CDR3 protein: CASSATEAGETQYF. CDR3 nucleotides: TGTGCCAGCAGCGCGACAGAGGCGGGTGAGACCCAGTACTTC.

The genes are TRBV19 and TRBJ1-1; D is undetermined. Between the trimmed V and J ends, which lost 5 bases and 6 bases, there was a span of 10 bases. The CDR3 has 12 amino acids. Per the germline V gene, CDR1 is LNHDA and CDR2 is SQIVND (reference sequence). CDR3 region: CASSAGGSEAFF. CDR3 DNA sequence: TGTGCCAGTAGTGCCGGTGGCTCTGAAGCTTTCTTT.

J is TRBJ2-5 and V is TRBV7-9; D unresolved. The germline V gene has CDR1 SEHNR and CDR2 FQNEAQ (reference sequence). This CDR3 has 14 residues. V was shortened by 4 bases and J by 1 base, with 10 bases between the two germline ends. The CDR3 DNA reads TGTGCCAGCAGCTCTCCCTCGATCCAAGAGACCCAGTACTTC. Protein sequence: CASSSPSIQETQYF.

The chain is built from TRBV14 and TRBJ2-7; D is ambiguous. The CDR3 contains 15 residues. The V and J ends lost 5 bases and 2 bases respectively, with 16 bases between them. Germline CDR1 is SGHDN and CDR2 is FVKESK. The CDR3 region is CASSAQREGPYEQYF. For the CDR3, the DNA is TGTGCCAGCAGCGCCCAAAGAGAAGGGCCCTACGAGCAGTACTTC.

The chain uses TRBV20-1 and TRBJ1-1; D call uncertain. The V end lost 3 bases, the J end lost 0 bases, and 14 bases lay between the germline ends. CDR1 is DFQATT and CDR2 is SNEGSKA in the germline V gene (reference sequence). The CDR3 runs to 15 residues. The CDR3, as DNA: TGCAGTGCTAGGGAGGGAATTCGGATGAACACTGAAGCTTTCTTT. The encoded protein is CSAREGIRMNTEAFF.

The chain combines TRBV29-1 with TRBJ2-7; 7 bases align to TRBD2. This CDR3 is 18 amino acids long. V trimming: 4 bases; J trimming: 2 bases; junction bases outside the gene matches: 20. In germline, CDR1 is SQVTM, CDR2 ANQGSEA. CDR3 sequence: CSVVLPGLPYSTPYEQYF. The CDR3 bases are TGCAGCGTTGTCCTGCCGGGACTACCATATTCGACACCCTACGAGCAGTACTTC.

This chain connects TRBV5-1 to TRBJ1-1; D not certain. This CDR3 has 12 amino acids. Trimming took off 2 bases at V and 7 bases at J, with 9 bases between the two ends. Germline-derived CDR1 and CDR2 are SGHRS and YFSETQ. Here the CDR3 DNA reads TGCGCCAGCAGCTTTGAGAGGGATGAAGCTTTCTTT. This gives the protein CASSFERDEAFF.

V and J are TRBV2 and TRBJ1-5; D may be TRBD1 (5 bases). This CDR3 comprises 15 residues. Per germline, CDR1 SNHLY and CDR2 FYNNEI. Deletions cut 2 bases from V and 0 bases from J, with 8 bases between. The CDR3 sequence: CASSEWGNSNQPQHF. CDR3 bases: TGTGCCAGCAGTGAATGGGGGAATAGCAATCAGCCCCAGCATTTT. The full variable domain, completed using reference TRBV2 and TRBJ1-5, is EPEVTQTPSHQVTQMGQEVILRCVPISNHLYFYWYRQILGQKVEFLVSFYNNEISEKSEIFDDQFSVERPDGSNFTLKIRSTKLEDSAMYFCASSEWGNSNQPQHFGDGTRLSIL.

The chain recombines TRBV5-1 with TRBJ2-1; TRBD2 is a possible D gene (5 bases). Trimming took 9 bases from V and 5 from J, leaving 18 bases between them. Germline V gives CDR1 SGHRS, CDR2 YFSETQ. This CDR3 has 14 residues. The DNA of the CDR3 is TGCGCCACCCGAACTGAGGGCGGAAACAATGAGCAGTTCTTC. It encodes CATRTEGGNNEQFF.

The chain combines TRBV29-1 with TRBJ1-2; D not certain. In germline, CDR1 is SQVTM, CDR2 ANQGSEA. The CDR3 runs to 13 residues. V dropped 7 bases and J dropped 0 bases, with 12 bases sitting between them. This CDR3 is CSAMEASNYGYTF. Written as DNA, the CDR3 is TGCAGCGCCATGGAGGCATCTAACTATGGCTACACCTTC.

The V call is TRBV9, the J call TRBJ1-3; no clear D. This CDR3 has 13 amino acids. Trimming stripped 3 bases from V and 3 bases from J, with 7 bases between. The germline CDR1 and CDR2 sequences are SGDLS and YYNGEE. The CDR3 DNA sequence: TGTGCCAGCAGCGCTCCTGGTGGAAACACCATATATTTT. It encodes CASSAPGGNTIYF.

The chain employs TRBV20-1 and TRBJ1-2; D might be TRBD1 (6 bases). The CDR3 runs to 14 residues. The germline V gene encodes CDR1 DFQATT and CDR2 SNEGSKA (reference sequence). V lost 3 bases to trimming and J lost 4 bases, with 15 bases between them. CDR3 region: CSARPFEGGYGYTF. As DNA, the CDR3 is TGCAGTGCTAGGCCCTTCGAGGGGGGCTATGGCTACACCTTC.

The CDR3 loop reads CSARVQGGLASWFYNEQFF. In DNA, the CDR3 is TGCAGTGCTAGAGTTCAAGGGGGACTAGCGTCCTGGTTCTACAATGAGCAGTTCTTC. V is TRBV20-1 and J is TRBJ2-1, with 10 bases that match TRBD2. The V and J ends lost 1 base and 3 bases, in that order; junction bases with no gene match: 15. Germline-derived CDR1 and CDR2 are DFQATT and SNEGSKA (reference sequence). This CDR3 comprises 19 residues.

V and J are TRBV20-1 and TRBJ2-1; D is unclear. Germline V gives CDR1 DFQATT, CDR2 SNEGSKA (reference sequence). Deletions cut 4 bases from V and 6 bases from J, with 16 bases between. The CDR3 contains 14 residues. CDR3 region: CSAKMGSEINEQFF. CDR3 DNA: TGCAGTGCTAAGATGGGTAGTGAGATCAATGAGCAGTTCTTC.

This chain links TRBV4-3 with TRBJ2-5; D remains unclear. Trimming cost V 0 bases and J 5 bases, with 13 bases left between them. Germline V gene sequence: CDR1 LGHNA, CDR2 YSLEER. CDR3 length: 15 residues. CDR3: CASSQESGSGETQYF. DNA of the CDR3: TGCGCCAGCAGCCAAGAATCCGGGTCTGGCGAGACCCAGTACTTC.